The 9 T cell receptor beta chains presented below share a single source sample, sequenced in a study of CXCR3-negative and CXCR3-positive naive CD8 T cells. Points from the study as a whole: In CXCR3-positive naive cells, the TRB CDR3s were more hydrophobic than in CXCR3-negative naive cells.

With UMI labels, 5' RACE was used to prepare the TRB cDNA libraries. TCRdb re-called the 5' RACE reads; every CDR3 protein appears as one record, without DNA. The sample has under 110,000 distinct CDR3 sequences; the top ten hold 0.38%. The antigens of these receptors remain unknown. The sequencing sample was made of naive CXCR3+ CD8+ T cells from blood. Subset here: CD45RO-CCR7+CD27+CD95- naive CD8+ T cells expressing CXCR3 (TNR3+). Every receptor here comes from a human donor in good health. Some clones in this sample may be carry-over from other donors' samples.

The chain carries TRBV7-9 and TRBJ2-7; without DNA, the TCRdb call of TRBD1 cannot be checked. CDR3 size: 12 residues. From germline, CDR1 is SEHNR and CDR2 FQNEAQ (reference sequence). This CDR3 is CASSRQSHEQYF.

The chain links TRBV7-9 to TRBJ1-2. From germline, CDR1 is SEHNR and CDR2 FQNEAQ (reference sequence). CDR3 size: 13 residues. CDR3 sequence reads: CASSHGVAYGYTF.

This chain uses TRBV19 with TRBJ2-3. CDR1 LNHDA and CDR2 SQIVND come from the germline V gene (reference sequence). CDR3 size: 13 residues. The CDR3 sequence is CASSIAATDTQYF.

This chain connects TRBV29-1 to TRBJ2-5; lacking DNA, the TRBD2 call made by TCRdb goes unchecked. Germline lookup yields CDR1 SQVTM and CDR2 ANQGSEA. This CDR3 has 14 amino acids. The CDR3 region is CSVVLAGGFETQYF.

The rearrangement links TRBV6-5 to TRBJ1-1; the D gene TCRdb calls, TRBD1, cannot be checked with no DNA. The CDR3 is 14 residues long. Germline V CDR1 and CDR2: MNHEY, SVGAGI. The chain's CDR3 is CASSYGTSGTEAFF.

The rearrangement joins TRBV7-2 to TRBJ2-5; TCRdb's assignment of TRBD2 cannot be checked, as there is no DNA. This CDR3 region has 15 residues. Germline CDR1 reads SGHTA; CDR2 reads FQGNSA. CDR3 in amino acids: CASSLLFGPQETQYF.

The rearrangement joins TRBV19 to TRBJ2-2; TCRdb names TRBD1, which stays unverified in the absence of DNA. CDR1 is LNHDA, CDR2 SQIVND, per germline (reference sequence). The length of the CDR3 is 14 residues. CDR3 amino acids: CASSRDPGDGELFF.

The V gene is TRBV6-2 or TRBV6-3, the J gene TRBJ2-5; the TCRdb call, TRBD1, lacks DNA for checking. CDR1 and CDR2 from the germline V gene are MNHEY and SVGEGT. This CDR3 has 13 amino acids. The CDR3 is CASSTDMGETQYF.

This chain uses TRBV11-2 with TRBJ1-1; TCRdb calls TRBD1, which cannot be checked without DNA. The CDR3 spans 15 residues. The germline V gene has CDR1 SGHAT and CDR2 FQNNGV. Here the CDR3 reads CASSLNRGQATEAFF.